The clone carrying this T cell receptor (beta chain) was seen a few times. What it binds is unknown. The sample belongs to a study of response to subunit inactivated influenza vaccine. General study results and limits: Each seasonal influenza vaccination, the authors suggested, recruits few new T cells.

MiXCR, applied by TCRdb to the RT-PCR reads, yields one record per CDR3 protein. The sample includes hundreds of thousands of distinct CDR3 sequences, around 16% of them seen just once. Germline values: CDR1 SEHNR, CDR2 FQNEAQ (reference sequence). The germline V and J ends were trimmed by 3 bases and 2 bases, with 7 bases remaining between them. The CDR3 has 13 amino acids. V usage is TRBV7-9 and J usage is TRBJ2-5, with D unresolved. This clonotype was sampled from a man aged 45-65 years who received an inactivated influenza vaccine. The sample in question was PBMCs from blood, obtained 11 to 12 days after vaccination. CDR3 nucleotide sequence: TGTGCCAGCAGCTTTGCCTATCAAGAGACCCAGTACTTC. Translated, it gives CASSFAYQETQYF.